The 5 T cell receptor beta chains listed next were all sequenced from one sample in a study of cytomegalovirus exposure and HLA in healthy donors. 60 Vbeta and 13 Jbeta primers were used in PCR. The repertoire was sequenced with immunoSEQ multiplex PCR; TCRdb's copy has only in-frame clones and lacks some. The profile shows about 160,000 clones, roughly 77% of them singletons. The sample comprised PBMCs. The receptor set was obtained from a middle-aged man in good health and CMV-seropositive.

V is TRBV5-5 and J is TRBJ2-4; 7 bases fit TRBD1. V lost 7 bases to trimming and J lost 6 bases; unmatched junction nucleotides: 7. The CDR3 sequence is 13 residues long. Germline-derived CDR1 and CDR2 are SGHKS and YYEKEE (reference sequence). This CDR3 reads CASFRDSPNIQYF. The CDR3 DNA is TGTGCCAGCTTCCGGGACAGCCCAAACATTCAGTACTTC.

The V and J genes are TRBV9 and TRBJ1-3; D call uncertain. Germline-derived CDR1 and CDR2 are SGDLS and YYNGEE. Trimming removed 0 bases from V and 1 base from J, with 8 bases in between. This CDR3 comprises 15 residues. In nucleotides, the CDR3 is TGTGCCAGCAGCGTAGGAGGGATTTCTGGAAACACCATATATTTT. Translation gives CASSVGGISGNTIYF.

J is TRBJ1-1 and V is TRBV10-3; TRBD1 matches at 7 bases. Unmatched junction bases numbered 6, after V lost 4 bases and J lost 1 base. Germline lookup yields CDR1 ENHRY and CDR2 SYGVKD. This CDR3 contains 15 residues. Here the CDR3 reads CAISALGTANTEAFF. The CDR3 bases are TGTGCCATCAGTGCCCTTGGGACAGCGAACACTGAAGCTTTCTTT.

V gene TRBV14 combines with J gene TRBJ1-1; D call uncertain. Trimming took off 0 bases at V and 7 bases at J, with 9 bases between the two ends. Germline CDR1 is SGHDN and CDR2 is FVKESK. This CDR3 is built from 13 residues. The CDR3 bases are TGTGCCAGCAGCCAAGATCGTGCGGGTGAAGCTTTCTTT. This encodes CASSQDRAGEAFF.

V and J are TRBV19 and TRBJ1-2; TRBD1 matches 10 bases. The CDR3 runs to 15 residues. Germline CDR1 is LNHDA and CDR2 is SQIVND (reference sequence). V shed 2 bases, J shed 2 bases, and the junction held 2 bases outside the gene matches. CDR3 region: CASSIRGQGNYGYTF. CDR3 sequence (DNA): TGTGCCAGTAGTATACGGGGACAGGGGAACTATGGCTACACCTTC.